Below are 5 T cell receptor beta chains sequenced from a single sample in a study of T cells in Graves' hyperthyroidism and ophthalmopathy. RNA transcripts yielded amplified TCR beta CDR3 regions. In the first-round RT-PCR of the TCR CDR3, the HTBI primer set was used. TCRdb re-derived calls from the multiplex PCR reads in MiXCR, one entry per CDR3 protein. The sample holds some 720,000 distinct CDR3 sequences; about a sixth are singletons and the top ten take 8.4%. The sequencing input was blood. These receptors came from a man aged 18 to 30 with Graves' hyperthyroidism.

The rearrangement links TRBV28 to TRBJ1-2, with D possibly TRBD1 on 5 matching bases. The CDR3 is 14 amino acids. Germline loops: CDR1 MDHEN, CDR2 SYDVKM. With 7 bases removed from V and 0 bases from J, the gap between germline ends came to 12 bases. The CDR3 loop is CASKLTGANYGYTF. The CDR3 DNA is TGTGCCAGCAAATTAACGGGGGCTAACTATGGCTACACCTTC.

This clonotype came up a few times. The rearrangement links TRBV9 to TRBJ1-2, with no clear D. Germline CDR1 is SGDLS and CDR2 is YYNGEE. The length of the CDR3 is 13 residues. V was trimmed by 0 bases and J by 0 bases, leaving 3 bases between them. CDR3 amino acids: CASSVAANYGYTF. CDR3 DNA: TGTGCCAGCAGCGTAGCAGCTAACTATGGCTACACCTTC.

The gene calls are TRBV19 and TRBJ2-3; TRBD2 matches at 11 bases. This CDR3 contains 16 residues. Germline V gene sequence: CDR1 LNHDA, CDR2 SQIVND (reference sequence). V shed 6 bases, J shed 4 bases, and the junction held 9 bases outside the gene matches. In DNA form, the CDR3 reads TGTGCCAGTAGCCCCATAGCGGGAGGGCAGGCAGATACGCAGTATTTT. Its translation is CASSPIAGGQADTQYF.

This clonotype has a handful of counts. The V and J genes are TRBV3-1 and TRBJ2-7; D unresolved. The germline V gene has CDR1 LGHDT and CDR2 YNNKEL (reference sequence). The CDR3 covers 15 residues. With 0 bases removed from V and 2 bases from J, the gap between germline ends came to 11 bases. This CDR3 reads CASSQDYQAAYEQYF. For the CDR3, the DNA is TGTGCCAGCAGCCAAGATTATCAGGCCGCCTACGAGCAGTACTTC.

About this clonotype itself: Germline and junction disagree at one end, which may indicate a read error. The J gene is TRBJ1-1, the V gene TRBV10-2, with 8 bases matching TRBD1. This CDR3 comprises 16 residues. CDR1 is WSHSY and CDR2 is SAAADI in the germline V gene. In DNA, the CDR3 is TGCGCCAGCAGTGACCCAACCCAGGGGGCGAACACTGGAGCTTTCTTT. Translation: CASSDPTQGANTGAFF.